The clone carrying this T cell receptor (beta chain) showed up many times. A J-beta primer mix and a sample-barcoded 5' primer were used in a second PCR of about 7 to 12 cycles. TCRdb called the 5' RACE reads again in MiXCR, with one record for every CDR3 protein. Here the sample spans around 620,000 distinct CDR3 sequences, roughly a quarter being singletons. The germline gives CDR1 MNHEY, CDR2 SVGAGI. CDR3 size: 16 residues. Trimming shortened V by 7 bases and J by 1 base, and 16 bases separated the two germline ends. This sample stems from a study of blood T cells in healthy people across ages. This TCR was sampled from a woman between 65 and 79 years old in good health. This chain connects TRBV6-5 to TRBJ1-4; tentatively, D is TRBD1 (5 bases). Sequenced sample: blood. The CDR3 spells CASTGSGLGTNEKLFF. The DNA for the CDR3 is TGTGCCAGCACGGGGTCGGGGCTTGGAACTAATGAAAAACTGTTTTTT.